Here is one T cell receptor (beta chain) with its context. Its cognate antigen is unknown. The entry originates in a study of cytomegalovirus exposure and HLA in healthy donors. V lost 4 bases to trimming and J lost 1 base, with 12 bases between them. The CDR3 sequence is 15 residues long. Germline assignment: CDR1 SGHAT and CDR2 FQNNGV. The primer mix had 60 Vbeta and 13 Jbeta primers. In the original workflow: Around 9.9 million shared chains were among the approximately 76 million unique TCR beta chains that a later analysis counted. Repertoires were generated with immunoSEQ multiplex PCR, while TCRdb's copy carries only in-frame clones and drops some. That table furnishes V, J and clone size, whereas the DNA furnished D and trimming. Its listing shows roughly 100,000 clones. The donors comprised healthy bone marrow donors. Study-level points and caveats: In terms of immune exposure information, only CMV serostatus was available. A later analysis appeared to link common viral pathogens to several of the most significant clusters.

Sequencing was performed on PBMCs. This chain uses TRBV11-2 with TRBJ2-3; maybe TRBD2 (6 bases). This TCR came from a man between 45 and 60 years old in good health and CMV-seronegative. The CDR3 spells CASSSSSVRTDTQYF. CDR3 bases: TGTGCCAGCAGCTCCTCTAGCGTACGCACAGATACGCAGTATTTT.